This entry features one TCR beta chain sequence. Clones were read by immunoSEQ multiplex PCR, and TCRdb kept only the in-frame ones, dropping some. In the table there are approximately 180,000 clones, around 80% of which are singletons. Enrollees, roughly 18 to 89 years old, lived in 24 US areas. Assignments of participants to cohorts depended upon their own reported clinical history. The CDR3 sequence is 11 residues long. V was clipped by 1 base and J by 6 bases, with 3 bases between them. Germline loops: CDR1 MGHDK, CDR2 SYGVNS. The data derive from a study of blood T cell repertoires in COVID-19. This sequence joins TRBV25-1 and TRBJ2-5; D gene ambiguous. The clonotype comes from a man aged 50-60 years who had recovered from COVID-19. The source material was PBMCs or T cells enriched from blood (not recorded which). CDR3 protein: CASSELKTQYF. The CDR3 DNA is TGTGCCAGCAGTGAATTAAAGACCCAGTACTTC.